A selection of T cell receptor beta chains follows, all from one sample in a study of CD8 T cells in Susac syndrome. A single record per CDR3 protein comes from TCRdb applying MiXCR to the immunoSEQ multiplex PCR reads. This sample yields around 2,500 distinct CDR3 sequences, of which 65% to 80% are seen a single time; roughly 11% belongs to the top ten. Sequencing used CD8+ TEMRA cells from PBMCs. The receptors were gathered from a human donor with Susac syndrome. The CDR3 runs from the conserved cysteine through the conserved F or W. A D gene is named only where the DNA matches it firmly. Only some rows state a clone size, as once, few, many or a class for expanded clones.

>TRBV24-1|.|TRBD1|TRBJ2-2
CATSDWTGSGELFF
TGTGCCACCAGTGATTGGACAGGGTCCGGGGAGCTGTTTTTT
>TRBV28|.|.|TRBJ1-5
CASSLTGRVRQPQHF
TGTGCCAGCAGTTTAACCGGCAGGGTTCGTCAGCCCCAGCATTTT
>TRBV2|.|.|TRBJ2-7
CASCAPSYEQYF
TGTGCCAGCTGCGCCCCTTCCTACGAGCAGTACTTC
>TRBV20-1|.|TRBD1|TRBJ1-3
CSADRGPGNTIYF
TGCAGTGCGGACAGGGGGCCTGGAAACACCATATATTTT
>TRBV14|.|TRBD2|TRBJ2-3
CASSHPILAGQGNGDTQYF
TGTGCCAGCAGCCATCCAATACTAGCGGGCCAAGGGAATGGAGATACGCAGTATTTT
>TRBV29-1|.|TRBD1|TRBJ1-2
CSVDPGGSLKRAGYTF
TGCAGCGTTGATCCAGGGGGCAGTTTAAAACGAGCAGGCTACACCTTC
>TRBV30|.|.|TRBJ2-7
CAWSVGTSSYEQYF
TGTGCCTGGAGTGTAGGCACCAGCTCCTACGAGCAGTACTTC
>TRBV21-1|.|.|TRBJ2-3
CASSKLRGDTQYF
TGTGCCAGCAGCAAACTGCGGGGAGATACGCAGTATTTT
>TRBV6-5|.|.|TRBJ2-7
CASSYHLPGGMWGEQYF
TGTGCCAGCAGTTACCACCTCCCTGGAGGGATGTGGGGCGAGCAGTACTTC
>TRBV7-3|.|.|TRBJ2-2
CASSSGTTGELFF
TGTGCCAGCAGCTCCGGGACTACCGGGGAGCTGTTTTTT
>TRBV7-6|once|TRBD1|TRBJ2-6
CASSLKYTPSRDRVPGANVLTF
TGTGCCAGCAGCCTAAAATATACCCCCTCGAGGGACAGGGTACCTGGGGCCAACGTCCTGACTTTC
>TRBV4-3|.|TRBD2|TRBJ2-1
CASSRGLAKGEQFF
TGCGCCAGCAGCCGAGGACTAGCTAAGGGTGAGCAGTTCTTC
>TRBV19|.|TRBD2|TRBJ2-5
CASSTGHDSGVTAQYF
TGTGCCAGTAGTACCGGGCATGATAGCGGGGTAACGGCCCAGTACTTC
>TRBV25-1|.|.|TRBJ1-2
CASSLDSEYNGYTF
TGTGCCAGCAGCCTTGACAGTGAATATAATGGCTACACCTTC
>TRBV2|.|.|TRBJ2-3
CASSWFPGVYSTDTQYF
TGTGCCAGCAGTTGGTTCCCGGGGGTCTATAGCACAGATACGCAGTATTTT
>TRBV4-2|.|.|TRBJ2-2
CASSQETNFGLLNTGELFF
TGTGCCAGCAGCCAAGAGACGAACTTTGGTCTATTGAACACCGGGGAGCTGTTTTTT
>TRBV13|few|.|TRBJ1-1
CASSSQGNEAFF
TGTGCCAGCAGCTCCCAGGGGAACGAAGCTTTCTTT
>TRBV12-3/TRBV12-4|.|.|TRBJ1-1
CASSLVNTEAFF
TGTGCCAGCAGTTTAGTGAACACTGAAGCTTTCTTT
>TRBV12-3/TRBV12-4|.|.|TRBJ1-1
CASSLSAGNTEAFF
TGTGCCAGCAGTTTATCGGCAGGGAACACTGAAGCTTTCTTT
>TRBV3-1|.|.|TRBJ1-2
CASSQDPTDNYGYTF
TGTGCCAGCAGCCAAGATCCGACAGATAACTATGGCTACACCTTC
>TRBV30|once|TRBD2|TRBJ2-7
CAWSPLADSYNEQYF
TGTGCCTGGAGCCCACTAGCGGACTCCTACAATGAGCAGTACTTC
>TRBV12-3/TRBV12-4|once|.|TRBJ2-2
CASSQHPEGQPVTGELFF
TGTGCCAGCAGTCAACACCCAGAAGGACAGCCTGTTACCGGGGAGCTGTTTTTT
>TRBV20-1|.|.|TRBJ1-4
CSASQGFTNEKLFF
TGCAGTGCTAGTCAAGGATTCACTAATGAAAAACTGTTTTTT
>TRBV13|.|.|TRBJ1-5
CASSLEDQPQHF
TGTGCCAGCAGCTTAGAGGATCAGCCCCAGCATTTT
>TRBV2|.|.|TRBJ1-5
CASSETRVGMINQPQHF
TGTGCCAGCAGTGAAACCCGTGTCGGGATGATCAATCAGCCCCAGCATTTT
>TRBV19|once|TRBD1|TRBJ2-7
CASSIAGQAYEQYF
TGTGCCAGTAGTATAGCAGGACAGGCCTACGAGCAGTACTTC
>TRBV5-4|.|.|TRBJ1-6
CASSLGREFSPLHF
TGTGCCAGCAGCTTGGGCAGGGAATTTTCACCCCTCCACTTT
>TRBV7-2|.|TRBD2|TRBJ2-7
CASSSPRLAGLEQYF
TGTGCCAGCAGCTCCCCTAGGCTAGCGGGCCTGGAGCAGTACTTC
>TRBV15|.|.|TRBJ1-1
CATSRDPRVEAFF
TGTGCCACCAGCAGAGATCCGCGGGTTGAAGCTTTCTTT
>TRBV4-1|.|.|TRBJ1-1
CASSPPRNRDTEAFF
TGCGCCAGCAGCCCACCGCGGAACAGGGACACTGAAGCTTTCTTT
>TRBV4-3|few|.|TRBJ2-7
CASSQDPNHSTEQYF
TGCGCCAGCAGCCAAGACCCGAACCATTCTACAGAGCAGTACTTC
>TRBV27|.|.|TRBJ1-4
CASSPIWVEKLFF
TGTGCCAGCAGTCCTATATGGGTTGAAAAACTGTTTTTT
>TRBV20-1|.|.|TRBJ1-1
CSARINTEAFF
TGCAGTGCTAGGATTAACACTGAAGCTTTCTTT
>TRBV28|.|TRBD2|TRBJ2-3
CASSLYGTSGTDTQYF
TGTGCCAGCAGTTTATACGGGACTAGCGGTACAGATACGCAGTATTTT
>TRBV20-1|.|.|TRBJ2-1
CSALTVRSRNEQFF
TGCAGTGCTCTGACTGTCAGGTCGAGGAATGAGCAGTTCTTC
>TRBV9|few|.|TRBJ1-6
CASSQRNSPLHF
TGTGCCAGCAGCCAACGGAATTCACCCCTCCACTTT
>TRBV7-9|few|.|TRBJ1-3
CASSLVAEKNTIYF
TGTGCCAGCAGCTTAGTGGCAGAGAAAAACACCATATATTTT
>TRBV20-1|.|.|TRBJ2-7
CSARESDIEQYF
TGCAGTGCTAGAGAATCCGATATTGAGCAGTACTTC
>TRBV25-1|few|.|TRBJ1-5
CASSETGYGNQPQHF
TGTGCCAGCAGTGAAACAGGGTATGGCAATCAGCCCCAGCATTTT
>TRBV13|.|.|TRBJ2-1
CASSEDSTGEQFF
TGTGCCAGCAGCGAAGACTCCACCGGTGAGCAGTTCTTC
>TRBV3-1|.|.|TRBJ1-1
CASSPTGNYGRSNTEAFF
TGTGCCAGCAGCCCCACAGGAAATTACGGGAGGTCGAACACTGAAGCTTTCTTT
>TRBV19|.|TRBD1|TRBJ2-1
CASSKTGRGLDNEQFF
TGTGCCAGTAGTAAGACGGGCAGGGGGCTAGACAATGAGCAGTTCTTC
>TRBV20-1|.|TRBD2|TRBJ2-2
CSARGLAGTSNTGELFF
TGCAGTGCTAGGGGACTAGCGGGGACCTCGAACACCGGGGAGCTGTTTTTT
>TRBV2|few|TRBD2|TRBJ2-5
CASSEVASGGETQYF
TGTGCCAGCAGTGAGGTCGCTAGCGGGGGTGAGACCCAGTACTTC
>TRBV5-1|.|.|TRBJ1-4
CASSLVDPNEKLFF
TGCGCCAGCAGCTTGGTGGATCCTAATGAAAAACTGTTTTTT
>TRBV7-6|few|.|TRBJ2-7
CASSPDTPRTYEQYF
TGTGCCAGCAGCCCGGACACCCCCAGAACCTACGAGCAGTACTTC
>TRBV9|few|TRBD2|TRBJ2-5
CARSNGGAGETQYF
TGTGCCCGCAGCAACGGGGGGGCCGGGGAGACCCAGTACTTC
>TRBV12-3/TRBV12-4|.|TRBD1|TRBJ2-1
CASSFRQGEKQFF
TGTGCCAGCAGTTTCCGACAGGGCGAAAAGCAGTTCTTC
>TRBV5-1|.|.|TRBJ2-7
CASSSHLTETYEQYF
TGCGCCAGCAGCTCGCATTTGACAGAGACCTACGAGCAGTACTTC
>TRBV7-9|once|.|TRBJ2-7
CASSPGIRYEQYF
TGTGCCAGCAGTCCGGGGATTCGCTACGAGCAGTACTTC
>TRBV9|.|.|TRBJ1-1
CASSEGLDPEAFF
TGTGCCAGCAGCGAGGGTCTAGACCCTGAAGCTTTCTTT
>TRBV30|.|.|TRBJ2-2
CALRGDYTGELFF
TGTGCCTTAAGGGGGGATTACACCGGGGAGCTGTTTTTT
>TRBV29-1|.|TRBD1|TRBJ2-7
CSVEGGQGPFGYEQYF
TGCAGCGTTGAGGGGGGACAGGGGCCCTTCGGGTACGAGCAGTACTTC
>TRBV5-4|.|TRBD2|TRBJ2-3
CASSLASGGTDTQYF
TGTGCCAGCAGCTTGGCTAGCGGGGGCACAGATACGCAGTATTTT
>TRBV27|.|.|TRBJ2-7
CASSLSRGSPYEQYF
TGTGCCAGCAGTTTATCTCGGGGTTCCCCCTACGAGCAGTACTTC
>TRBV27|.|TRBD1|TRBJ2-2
CASVFQGQGINTGELFF
TGTGCCAGCGTTTTCCAAGGACAGGGGATCAACACCGGGGAGCTGTTTTTT
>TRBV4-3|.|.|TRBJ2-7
CASSQDPLPGRTPYEQYF
TGCGCCAGCAGCCAAGATCCACTACCGGGACGCACACCCTACGAGCAGTACTTC
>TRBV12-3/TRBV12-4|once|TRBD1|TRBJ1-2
CASSRTGRYYGYTF
TGTGCCAGCAGCCGGACAGGACGCTACTATGGCTACACCTTC
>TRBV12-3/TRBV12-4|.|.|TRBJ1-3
CAQTSEGSTGNTIYF
TGTGCCCAAACAAGCGAGGGAAGTACTGGAAACACCATATATTTT